Listed below are T cell receptor beta chains from one sample, sequenced in a study of tumor-infiltrating lymphocytes in primary liver carcinoma. TCRdb reprocessed the multiplex PCR reads with MiXCR, giving one entry per CDR3 protein. The data contain 310,000 or so distinct CDR3 sequences, approximately 58% of them singletons. Source material: peripheral blood. These receptors were taken from a woman in her 30s with primary liver carcinoma and hepatitis B virus infection. Both conserved end residues are part of each CDR3. Fields, in order: clone size, D gene, V gene, J gene, CDR3 protein, CDR3 DNA. The D gene is left open where the match is weak. Size is stated for part of the rows, as once, few or many counts, or as a class when the clone is expanded.

size: many
D: TRBD2
V: TRBV4-1
J: TRBJ2-7
CDR3: CASSQVEGLEAYEQYF
DNA: TGCGCCAGCAGCCAAGTCGAGGGACTAGAAGCCTACGAGCAGTACTTC

size: -
D: -
V: TRBV4-1
J: TRBJ1-2
CDR3: CASSTGTGVSAYTF
DNA: TGCGCCAGCAGCACCGGTACAGGCGTCTCGGCCTACACCTTC

size: -
D: TRBD2
V: TRBV6-5
J: TRBJ2-1
CDR3: CASGRLAGVNEQFF
DNA: TGTGCCAGCGGTAGACTAGCAGGAGTGAATGAGCAGTTCTTC

size: -
D: -
V: TRBV20-1
J: TRBJ2-4
CDR3: CSANGLRDSHIQYF
DNA: TGCAGTGCTAACGGCCTCAGGGATTCGCACATTCAGTACTTC

size: -
D: TRBD1
V: TRBV12-3/TRBV12-4
J: TRBJ2-1
CDR3: CASSVRTGRPNEQFF
DNA: TGTGCCAGCAGCGTCCGGACAGGGAGGCCCAATGAGCAGTTCTTC

size: -
D: -
V: TRBV12-3/TRBV12-4
J: TRBJ2-7
CDR3: CASSSVGSESYEQYF
DNA: TGTGCCAGCAGTTCAGTCGGGAGTGAGTCATACGAGCAGTACTTC

size: many
D: -
V: TRBV29-1
J: TRBJ1-2
CDR3: CSAESSGGYTF
DNA: TGCAGCGCGGAATCCTCGGGGGGCTACACCTTC

size: -
D: -
V: TRBV4-2
J: TRBJ1-2
CDR3: CAISQDPTMSGYTF
DNA: TGTGCCATCAGCCAAGATCCTACCATGTCGGGCTACACCTTC

size: many
D: -
V: TRBV6-1
J: TRBJ2-7
CDR3: CASSYSAGGTYEQYF
DNA: TGTGCCAGCAGTTACAGCGCCGGGGGCACCTACGAGCAGTACTTC

size: few
D: -
V: TRBV12-3/TRBV12-4
J: TRBJ2-5
CDR3: CASSLAGAVTQYF
DNA: TGTGCCAGCAGTTTAGCAGGCGCGGTGACCCAGTACTTC

size: few
D: TRBD2
V: TRBV28
J: TRBJ2-3
CDR3: CASSLAGGGDTQYF
DNA: TGTGCCAGCAGTTTGGCCGGGGGGGGAGATACGCAGTATTTT

size: -
D: -
V: TRBV10-3
J: TRBJ2-1
CDR3: CAISESTRGNEQFF
DNA: TGTGCCATCAGTGAGTCGACTAGAGGGAATGAGCAGTTCTTC

size: -
D: -
V: TRBV6-5
J: TRBJ2-7
CDR3: CASSMKRDKTYEQYF
DNA: TGTGCCAGCAGTATGAAGCGGGACAAGACCTACGAGCAGTACTTC

size: -
D: -
V: TRBV6-5
J: TRBJ2-5
CDR3: CASSKDPEERGTQYF
DNA: TGTGCCAGCAGTAAAGACCCGGAGGAGAGGGGGACCCAGTACTTC

size: -
D: TRBD1
V: TRBV7-2
J: TRBJ2-7
CDR3: CASSPGTERSYEQYF
DNA: TGTGCCAGCAGCCCCGGGACAGAGCGCTCCTACGAGCAGTACTTC

size: few
D: TRBD1
V: TRBV28
J: TRBJ2-2
CDR3: CASTPPGTGSAGELFF
DNA: TGTGCCAGCACGCCCCCCGGGACAGGATCGGCCGGGGAGCTGTTTTTT

size: few
D: -
V: TRBV4-1
J: TRBJ1-5
CDR3: CASSQDGRASNQPQHF
DNA: TGCGCCAGCAGCCAAGACGGGCGGGCTAGCAATCAGCCCCAGCATTTT

size: many
D: TRBD2
V: TRBV11-2
J: TRBJ2-5
CDR3: CASNPLTSGSLETQYF
DNA: TGTGCCAGCAACCCTTTGACTAGCGGGAGTCTTGAGACCCAGTACTTC

size: -
D: -
V: TRBV28
J: TRBJ1-4
CDR3: CASSPSGGAPNEKLFF
DNA: TGTGCCAGCAGTCCCAGCGGGGGGGCGCCTAATGAAAAACTGTTTTTT

size: few
D: TRBD2
V: TRBV6-1
J: TRBJ2-3
CDR3: CASSEDTSGTQYF
DNA: TGTGCCAGCAGTGAAGACACTAGCGGTACGCAGTATTTT

size: -
D: -
V: TRBV12-3/TRBV12-4
J: TRBJ2-1
CDR3: CASSLKGSRNEQFF
DNA: TGTGCCAGCAGTTTGAAGGGATCTAGAAATGAGCAGTTCTTC

size: -
D: TRBD1
V: TRBV28
J: TRBJ2-1
CDR3: CASSQTGVGVHGNEQFF
DNA: TGTGCCAGCAGTCAAACAGGGGTCGGAGTGCATGGCAATGAGCAGTTCTTC

size: few
D: -
V: TRBV12-3/TRBV12-4
J: TRBJ2-3
CDR3: CASSFDSKQYF
DNA: TGTGCCAGCAGTTTCGATAGTAAGCAGTATTTT

size: -
D: -
V: TRBV28
J: TRBJ2-7
CDR3: CASSLFLQSYEQYF
DNA: TGTGCCAGCAGTTTATTTCTCCAATCCTACGAGCAGTACTTC

size: once
D: -
V: TRBV6-1
J: TRBJ1-1
CDR3: CASGRDERTEAFF
DNA: TGTGCCAGCGGTCGGGATGAGCGGACTGAAGCTTTCTTT

size: medium-sized
D: TRBD1
V: TRBV11-2
J: TRBJ2-6
CDR3: CASSSLGQGYGANVLTF
DNA: TGTGCCAGCAGCTCCCTTGGACAGGGGTATGGGGCCAACGTCCTGACTTTC

size: many
D: TRBD2
V: TRBV29-1
J: TRBJ2-1
CDR3: CSVEAGGLDEQFF
DNA: TGCAGCGTTGAGGCGGGAGGGCTCGATGAGCAGTTCTTC

size: -
D: TRBD2
V: TRBV5-4
J: TRBJ2-2
CDR3: CASSFGLAGSSGELFF
DNA: TGTGCCAGCAGCTTCGGACTAGCGGGTAGCTCCGGGGAGCTGTTTTTT

size: many
D: TRBD2
V: TRBV12-3/TRBV12-4
J: TRBJ2-2
CDR3: CASGVGLVSTGELFF
DNA: TGTGCCAGCGGGGTAGGACTAGTGTCCACCGGGGAGCTGTTTTTT

size: few
D: -
V: TRBV6-6
J: TRBJ1-5
CDR3: CASRQAGSNQPQHF
DNA: TGTGCCAGTAGACAGGCCGGTAGCAATCAGCCCCAGCATTTT